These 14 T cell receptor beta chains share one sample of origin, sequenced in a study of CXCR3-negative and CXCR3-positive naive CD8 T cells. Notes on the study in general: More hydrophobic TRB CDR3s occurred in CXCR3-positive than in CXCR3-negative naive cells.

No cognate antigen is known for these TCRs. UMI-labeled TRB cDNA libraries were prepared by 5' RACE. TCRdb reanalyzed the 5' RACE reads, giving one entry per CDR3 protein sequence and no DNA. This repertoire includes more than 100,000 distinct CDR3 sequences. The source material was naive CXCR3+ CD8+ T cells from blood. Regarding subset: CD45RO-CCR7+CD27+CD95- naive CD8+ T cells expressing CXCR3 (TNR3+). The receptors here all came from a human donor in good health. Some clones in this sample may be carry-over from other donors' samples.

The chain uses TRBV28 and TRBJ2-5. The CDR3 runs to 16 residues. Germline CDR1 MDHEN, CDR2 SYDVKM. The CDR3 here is CASSFITEAIQETQYF.

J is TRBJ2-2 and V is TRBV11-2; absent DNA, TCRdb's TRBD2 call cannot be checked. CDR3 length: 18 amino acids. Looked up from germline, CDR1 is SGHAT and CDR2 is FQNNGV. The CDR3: CASSPGLRPASGTGELFF.

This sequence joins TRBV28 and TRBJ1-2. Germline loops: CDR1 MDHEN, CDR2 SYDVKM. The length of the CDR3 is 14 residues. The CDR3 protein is CASSFQSLVDGYTF.

The CDR3 loop is CASSYYLDAVLDTEAFF. The J gene is TRBJ1-1, the V gene TRBV6-5. There are 17 residues in the CDR3. CDR1 is MNHEY and CDR2 is SVGAGI in the germline V gene.

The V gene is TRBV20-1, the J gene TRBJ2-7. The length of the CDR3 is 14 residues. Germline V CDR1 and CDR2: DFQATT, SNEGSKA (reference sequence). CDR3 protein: CSARVETGPYEQYF.

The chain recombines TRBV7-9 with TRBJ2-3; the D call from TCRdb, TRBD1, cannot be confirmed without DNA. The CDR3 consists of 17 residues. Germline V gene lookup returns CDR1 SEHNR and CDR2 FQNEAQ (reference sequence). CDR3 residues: CASSPPYLGLSTDTQYF.

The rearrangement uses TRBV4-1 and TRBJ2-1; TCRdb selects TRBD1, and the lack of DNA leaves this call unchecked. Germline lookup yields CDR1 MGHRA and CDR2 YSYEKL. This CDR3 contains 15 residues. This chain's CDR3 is CASSQKSGGVNEQFF.

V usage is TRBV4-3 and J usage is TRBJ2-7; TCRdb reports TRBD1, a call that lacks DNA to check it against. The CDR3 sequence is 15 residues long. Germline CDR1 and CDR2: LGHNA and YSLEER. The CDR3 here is CASSQDSGPSYEQYF.

CDR3 sequence: CASSAINRLMNTEAFF. The V call is TRBV5-1, the J call TRBJ1-1; TCRdb proposes TRBD1, but this gene call is untestable without DNA. In germline, CDR1 is SGHRS, CDR2 YFSETQ. The CDR3 loop spans 16 amino acids.

CDR3: CASSPPIRESEQYF. The rearrangement uses TRBV18 and TRBJ2-7; with no DNA, the TCRdb D assignment of TRBD1 cannot be verified. The germline V gene has CDR1 KGHSH and CDR2 LQKENI. This CDR3 contains 14 residues. The complete variable domain, with remaining parts taken from reference TRBV18 and TRBJ2-7, reads NAGVMQNPRHLVRRRGQEARLRCSPMKGHSHVYWYRQLPEEGLKFMVYLQKENIIDESGMPKERFSAEFPKEGPSILRIQQVVRGDSAAYFCASSPPIRESEQYFGPGTRLTVT.

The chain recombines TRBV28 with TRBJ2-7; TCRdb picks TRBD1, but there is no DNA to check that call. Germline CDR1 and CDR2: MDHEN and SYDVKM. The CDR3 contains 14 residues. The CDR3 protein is CASSLKYRGYEQYF.

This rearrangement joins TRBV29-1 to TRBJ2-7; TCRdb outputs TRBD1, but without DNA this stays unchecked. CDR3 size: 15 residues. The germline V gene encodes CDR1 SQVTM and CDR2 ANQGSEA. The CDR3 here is CSVELAGHPSYEQYF.

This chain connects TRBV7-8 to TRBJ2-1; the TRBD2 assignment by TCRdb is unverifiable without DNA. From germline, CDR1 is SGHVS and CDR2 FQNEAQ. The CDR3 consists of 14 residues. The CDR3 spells CASSLVLAGGEQFF.

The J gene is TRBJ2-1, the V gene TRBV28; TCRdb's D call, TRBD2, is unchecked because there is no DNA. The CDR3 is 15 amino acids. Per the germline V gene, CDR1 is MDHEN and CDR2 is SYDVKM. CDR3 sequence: CASSFNLAADNEQFF. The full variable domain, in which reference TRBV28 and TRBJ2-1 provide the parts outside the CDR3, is DVKVTQSSRYLVKRTGEKVFLECVQDMDHENMFWYRQDPGLGLRLIYFSYDVKMKEKGDIPEGYSVSREKKERFSLILESASTNQTSMYLCASSFNLAADNEQFFGPGTRLTVL.